This entry lists 21 T cell receptor beta chains sequenced from one sample in a study of identical twins. TCRdb reanalysed the 5' RACE reads using MiXCR and keeps one entry per CDR3 protein. The data show 200,000 to 300,000 distinct CDR3 sequences, 6.5% to 9% seen once. The sample was also linked to a second study, of yellow fever vaccine responses in identical twins.

The sample comprised CD8+ T cells sorted from blood. The receptors originated from a young woman in good health.

The table lists this clonotype with many counts. The gene calls are TRBV4-1 and TRBJ2-3, with 8 bases that match TRBD1. Per germline, CDR1 MGHRA and CDR2 YSYEKL. The V gene end was trimmed by 2 bases and the J gene end by 4 bases; junction bases not matched to a gene: 2. The CDR3 is 14 residues long. CDR3 protein: CASSQSTGADTQYF. DNA of the CDR3: TGCGCCAGCAGCCAATCGACAGGGGCAGATACGCAGTATTTT.

On this clonotype itself: An end of the junction differs from the germline gene, which may be a read error. The chain combines TRBV12-3 or TRBV12-4 with TRBJ2-1; 7 bases map to TRBD2. The length of the CDR3 is 19 residues. The CDR3 protein is CTSSLALMRISGRYNEQFF. The CDR3 DNA reads as TGTACCAGCAGTTTAGCGCTAATGAGGATTAGCGGGCGATACAATGAGCAGTTCTTC.

Notes on this clonotype: The germline gene is not matched at one end of the junction; a read error may be the cause. CDR3 loop: CSGAGEAGGIHYF. The DNA of the CDR3 is TGCAGCGGCGCGGGGGAGGCAGGGGGCATTCACTACTTC. The chain joins TRBV29-1 to TRBJ2-4, with D perhaps matching TRBD1 (8 bases). The germline gives CDR1 SQVTM, CDR2 ANQGSEA. The CDR3 spans 13 residues.

This clonotype was seen more than once but under ten times. The chain's CDR3 is CSVEEAARGNTDTQYF. The CDR3 region has the DNA TGCAGCGTTGAAGAGGCGGCCAGGGGGAACACAGATACGCAGTATTTT. The V and J genes are TRBV29-1 and TRBJ2-3; TRBD1 aligns across 7 bases. The CDR3 length is 16 residues. The V gene end was trimmed by 0 bases and the J gene end by 2 bases; junction bases not matched to a gene: 8. CDR1 SQVTM and CDR2 ANQGSEA come from the germline V gene.

This clonotype was counted ten times or more. The chain links TRBV27 to TRBJ2-7; tentatively, D is TRBD2 (5 bases). The germline V and J ends were trimmed by 2 bases and 0 bases, with 8 bases remaining between them. Germline V gene lookup returns CDR1 MNHEY and CDR2 SMNVEV (reference sequence). This CDR3 has 14 residues. The CDR3 DNA reads as TGTGCCAGCAGTTTAGCTAGCAGCTCCTACGAGCAGTACTTC. It yields the protein CASSLASSSYEQYF.

A single count supports this clonotype. The rearrangement joins TRBV28 to TRBJ1-5; D not resolved. The germline CDR1 and CDR2 sequences are MDHEN and SYDVKM. V dropped 6 bases and J dropped 3 bases, with 12 bases sitting between them. The CDR3 sequence is 14 residues long. CDR3: CASSTRGPNQPQHF. The DNA of the CDR3 is TGTGCCAGCAGCACTCGTGGACCCAATCAGCCCCAGCATTTT.

This clonotype was seen more than once but under ten times. J is TRBJ2-7 and V is TRBV7-9; 7 bases agree with TRBD1. V was pared by 5 bases and J by 2 bases, with 6 bases of the junction left unmatched. Germline CDR1 and CDR2: SEHNR and FQNEAQ (reference sequence). The CDR3 extends over 14 amino acids. The CDR3 nucleotides read TGTGCCAGCAGCGCAGACAGGGATCCCTACGAGCAGTACTTC. It yields the protein CASSADRDPYEQYF.

This clonotype appeared many times. The rearrangement joins TRBV2 to TRBJ2-5, with 8 bases aligning to TRBD2. This CDR3 spans 15 amino acids. J gave up 2 bases and V 6 bases, and 8 bases lay outside the gene matches. CDR1 is SNHLY and CDR2 is FYNNEI in the germline V gene. The CDR3 is CASRTMAGGQETQYF. The DNA for the CDR3 is TGTGCCAGCAGGACCATGGCGGGGGGACAAGAGACCCAGTACTTC. Filled out from reference TRBV2 and TRBJ2-5, the complete variable domain reads EPEVTQTPSHQVTQMGQEVILRCVPISNHLYFYWYRQILGQKVEFLVSFYNNEISEKSEIFDDQFSVERPDGSNFTLKIRSTKLEDSAMYFCASRTMAGGQETQYFGPGTRLLVL.

Ten or more counts support this clonotype. The chain carries TRBV7-7 and TRBJ2-2, with 10 bases lining up with TRBD1. This CDR3 is built from 17 residues. Per the germline V gene, CDR1 is SSHAT and CDR2 is FNYEAQ (reference sequence). V gave up 4 bases and J gave up 2 bases; unmatched junction bases: 7. CDR3 in DNA: TGTGCCAGCAGCTCACTGGGACAGGGGATTAACACCGGGGAGCTGTTTTTT. It codes for CASSSLGQGINTGELFF.

This chain connects TRBV2 to TRBJ1-3, with unresolved D. V was pared by 3 bases and J by 0 bases, with 6 bases between. This CDR3 has 14 residues. Germline V gives CDR1 SNHLY, CDR2 FYNNEI. In DNA, the CDR3 is TGTGCCAGCAGTGAGGGGAACTCTGGAAACACCATATATTTT. This codes for CASSEGNSGNTIYF.

This clonotype was seen more than once but under ten times. The chain carries TRBV27 and TRBJ2-5, with no clear D. The CDR3 sequence is 14 residues long. V was clipped by 4 bases and J by 5 bases, with 14 bases between them. The germline V gene encodes CDR1 MNHEY and CDR2 SMNVEV (reference sequence). CDR3 sequence: CASSSVWVGETQYF. The DNA for the CDR3 is TGTGCCAGCAGTTCGGTTTGGGTAGGTGAGACCCAGTACTTC.

The chain couples TRBV24-1 to TRBJ2-1; D not resolved. The CDR3 covers 16 residues. V was clipped by 4 bases and J by 0 bases, with 12 bases between them. CDR1 and CDR2 (germline): KGHDR, SFDVKD. Written as DNA, the CDR3 is TGTGCCACCAGTGAGTCGGTTAGAAGCTCCTACAATGAGCAGTTCTTC. It is translated as CATSESVRSSYNEQFF.

Only a few counts were recorded for this clonotype. The chain links TRBV2 to TRBJ2-7; a possible D gene is TRBD2 (5 bases). Trimming left V 11 bases short and J 2 bases short, with 16 bases between. CDR3 length equals 13 residues. Germline V gene sequence: CDR1 SNHLY, CDR2 FYNNEI. CDR3 DNA sequence: TGTGCCTCACTGATGGGGAGCCCCTACGAGCAGTACTTC. The encoded protein is CASLMGSPYEQYF.

This clonotype was counted ten times or more. The chain is built from TRBV7-3 and TRBJ1-5; possibly TRBD1 for D (6 bases). The germline gives CDR1 SGHTA, CDR2 FQGTGA. The germline V and J ends were trimmed by 5 bases and 6 bases, with 29 bases remaining between them. This CDR3 comprises 19 residues. Here the CDR3 reads CASSSPGGVENHPTQPQHF. CDR3 nucleotides: TGTGCCAGCAGCAGCCCGGGGGGCGTCGAAAATCATCCCACTCAGCCCCAGCATTTT.

Many counts were recorded for this clonotype. The chain recombines TRBV24-1 with TRBJ2-1; no definite D call. The V and J ends lost 3 bases and 5 bases respectively, with 10 bases between them. Germline V gene sequence: CDR1 KGHDR, CDR2 SFDVKD. The CDR3 runs to 14 residues. CDR3 nucleotide sequence: TGTGCCACCAGTGATACACGACGGGACAATGAGCAGTTCTTC. As protein: CATSDTRRDNEQFF.

J is TRBJ1-4 and V is TRBV29-1; 10 bases map to TRBD1. Trimming removed 4 bases from V and 10 bases from J; junction bases left unmatched: 9. Germline CDR1 reads SQVTM; CDR2 reads ANQGSEA. The CDR3 length is 14 residues. The CDR3 DNA follows: TGCAGCGTTGCGTCGGGACAGGGGACTGTAAAACTGTTTTTT. Protein: CSVASGQGTVKLFF.

Only a few counts were recorded for this clonotype. The chain is built from TRBV20-1 and TRBJ2-7, with 7 bases that match TRBD1. V shed 0 bases and J 0 bases; nucleotides not matched to a gene: 2. CDR1 and CDR2 from the germline V gene are DFQATT and SNEGSKA (reference sequence). The CDR3 covers 14 residues. This chain's CDR3 is CSARDWTGSYEQYF. DNA of the CDR3: TGCAGTGCTAGAGACTGGACAGGCTCCTACGAGCAGTACTTC.

This clonotype occurred many times. This CDR3 reads CSAREDDSYEQYV. In DNA form, the CDR3 reads TGCAGTGCTAGAGAAGACGATTCCTACGAGCAGTACGTC. The chain carries TRBV20-1 and TRBJ2-7; D call uncertain. The CDR3 runs 13 residues. CDR1 DFQATT and CDR2 SNEGSKA come from the germline V gene (reference sequence). V dropped 0 bases and J dropped 1 base, with 7 bases sitting between them.

This clonotype appeared many times. The chain recombines TRBV28 with TRBJ2-1; D is ambiguous. The CDR3 consists of 14 residues. Germline CDR1 reads MDHEN; CDR2 reads SYDVKM. V was trimmed by 2 bases and J by 2 bases, leaving 7 bases between them. The CDR3 sequence is CASSLRNTYNEQFF. The CDR3 bases are TGTGCCAGCAGTTTACGGAACACCTACAATGAGCAGTTCTTC.

This clonotype was seen repeatedly, ten times or more. V gene TRBV7-6 combines with J gene TRBJ1-1, with 7 bases fitting TRBD1. V lost 1 base to trimming and J lost 7 bases; unmatched junction nucleotides: 9. The V gene's germline CDR1 is SGHVS and CDR2 FNYEAQ. This CDR3 is built from 15 residues. The CDR3 sequence: CASSLVARGTDEAFF. As DNA, the CDR3 is TGTGCCAGCAGCTTAGTAGCGAGAGGGACAGATGAAGCTTTCTTT.

The chain joins TRBV10-3 to TRBJ2-1; 9 positions agree with TRBD1. The CDR3 contains 13 residues. The ends lost 2 bases at V and 8 bases at J; junction bases unmatched: 1. Germline V CDR1 and CDR2: ENHRY, SYGVKD. The CDR3 spells CAISEGTGYEQFF. The CDR3 DNA is TGTGCCATCAGTGAGGGGACAGGGTATGAGCAGTTCTTC.